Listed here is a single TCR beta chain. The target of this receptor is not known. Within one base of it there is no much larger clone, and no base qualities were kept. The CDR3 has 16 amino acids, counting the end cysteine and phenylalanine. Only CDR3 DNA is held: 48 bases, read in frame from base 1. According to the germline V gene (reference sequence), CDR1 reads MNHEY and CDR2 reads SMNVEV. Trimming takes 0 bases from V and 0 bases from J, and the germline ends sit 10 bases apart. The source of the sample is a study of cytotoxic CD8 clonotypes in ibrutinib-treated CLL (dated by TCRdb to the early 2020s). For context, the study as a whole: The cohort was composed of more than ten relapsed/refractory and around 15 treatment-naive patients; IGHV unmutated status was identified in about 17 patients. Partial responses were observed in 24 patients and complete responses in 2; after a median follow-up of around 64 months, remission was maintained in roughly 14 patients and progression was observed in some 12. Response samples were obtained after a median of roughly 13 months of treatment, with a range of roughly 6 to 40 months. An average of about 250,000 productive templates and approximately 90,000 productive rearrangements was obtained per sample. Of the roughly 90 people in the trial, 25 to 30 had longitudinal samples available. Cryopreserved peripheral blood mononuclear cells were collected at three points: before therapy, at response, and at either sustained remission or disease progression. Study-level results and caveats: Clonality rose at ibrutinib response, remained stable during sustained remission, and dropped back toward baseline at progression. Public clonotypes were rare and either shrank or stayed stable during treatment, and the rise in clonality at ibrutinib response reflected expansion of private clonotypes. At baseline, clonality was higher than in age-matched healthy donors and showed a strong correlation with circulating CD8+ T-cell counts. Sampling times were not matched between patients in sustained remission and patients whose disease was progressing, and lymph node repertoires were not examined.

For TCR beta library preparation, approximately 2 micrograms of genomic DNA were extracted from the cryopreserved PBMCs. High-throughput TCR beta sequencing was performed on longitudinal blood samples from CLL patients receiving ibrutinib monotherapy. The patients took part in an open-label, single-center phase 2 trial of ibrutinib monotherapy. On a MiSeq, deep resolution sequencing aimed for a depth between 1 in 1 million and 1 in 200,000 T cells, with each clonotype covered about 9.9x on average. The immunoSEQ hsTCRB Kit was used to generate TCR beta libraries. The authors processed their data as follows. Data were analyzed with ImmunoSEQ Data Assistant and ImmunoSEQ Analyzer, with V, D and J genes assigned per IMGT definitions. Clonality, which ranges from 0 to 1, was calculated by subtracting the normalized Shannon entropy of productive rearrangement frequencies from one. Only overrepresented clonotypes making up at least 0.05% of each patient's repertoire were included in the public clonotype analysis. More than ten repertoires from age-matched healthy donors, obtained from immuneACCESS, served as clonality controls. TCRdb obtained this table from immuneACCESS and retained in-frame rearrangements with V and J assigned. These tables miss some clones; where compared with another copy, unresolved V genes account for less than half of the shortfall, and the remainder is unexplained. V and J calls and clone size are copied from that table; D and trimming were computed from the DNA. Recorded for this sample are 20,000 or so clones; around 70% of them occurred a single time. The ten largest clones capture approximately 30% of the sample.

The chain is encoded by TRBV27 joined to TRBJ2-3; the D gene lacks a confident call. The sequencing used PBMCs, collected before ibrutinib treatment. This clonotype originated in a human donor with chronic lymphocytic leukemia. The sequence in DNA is TGTGCCAGCAGTTTATCGACGAAGTTTAGCACAGATACGCAGTATTTT. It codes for CASSLSTKFSTDTQYF.